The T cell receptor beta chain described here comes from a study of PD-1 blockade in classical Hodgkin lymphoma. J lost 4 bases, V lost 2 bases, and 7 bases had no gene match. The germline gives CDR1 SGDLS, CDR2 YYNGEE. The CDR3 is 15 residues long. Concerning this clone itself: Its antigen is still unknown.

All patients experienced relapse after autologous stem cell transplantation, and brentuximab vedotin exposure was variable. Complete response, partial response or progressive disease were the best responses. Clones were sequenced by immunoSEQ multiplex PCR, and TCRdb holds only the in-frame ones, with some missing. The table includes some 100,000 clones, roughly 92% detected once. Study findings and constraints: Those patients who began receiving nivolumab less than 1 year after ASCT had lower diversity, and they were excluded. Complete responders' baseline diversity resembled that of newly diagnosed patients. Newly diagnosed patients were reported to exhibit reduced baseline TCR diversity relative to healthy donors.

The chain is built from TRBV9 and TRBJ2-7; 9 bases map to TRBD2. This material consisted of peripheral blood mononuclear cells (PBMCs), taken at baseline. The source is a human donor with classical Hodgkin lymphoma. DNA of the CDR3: TGTGCCAGCAGCGTTACTAGCGGGTACCCGTACGAGCAGTACTTC. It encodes CASSVTSGYPYEQYF.